The 7 T cell receptor beta chains given below trace back to one sample, sequenced in a study of T cell changes during pregnancy in multiple sclerosis. Generated by immunoSEQ multiplex PCR, the TCRdb table keeps only in-frame clones and is missing some. The sample shows 25,000 to 30,000 clones, more than 80% of them seen only once. The sequencing used CD4+ T cells from peripheral blood mononuclear cells, collected in the first trimester of pregnancy. Source of these receptors: a female donor with multiple sclerosis, enrolled in a pregnancy study.

J is TRBJ1-4 and V is TRBV4-3; 9 nucleotides line up with TRBD1. Germline CDR1 is LGHNA and CDR2 is YSLEER. This CDR3 spans 20 amino acids. V lost 0 bases and J lost 2; bases outside the gene matches: 13. This CDR3 is CASSQDDASFGTGTNEKLFF. The CDR3 region has the DNA TGCGCCAGCAGCCAAGATGACGCCTCCTTCGGGACAGGGACTAATGAAAAACTGTTTTTT.

The chain uses TRBV7-9 and TRBJ1-3; 9 bases fit TRBD1. V gave up 5 bases and J gave up 3 bases; unmatched junction bases: 5. Germline values: CDR1 SEHNR, CDR2 FQNEAQ (reference sequence). This CDR3 is 15 amino acids long. CDR3 region: CASSRSGQGGNTIYF. The DNA for the CDR3 is TGTGCCAGCAGCCGGTCGGGACAGGGTGGAAACACCATATATTTT. Filled out from reference TRBV7-9 and TRBJ1-3, the complete variable domain reads DTGVSQNPRHKITKRGQNVTFRCDPISEHNRLYWYRQTLGQGPEFLTYFQNEAQLEKSRLLSDRFSAERPKGSFSTLEIQRTEQGDSAMYLCASSRSGQGGNTIYFGEGSWLTVV.

The chain couples TRBV9 to TRBJ1-3, with TRBD1 matching 9 bases. Germline V CDR1 and CDR2: SGDLS, YYNGEE. The V and J ends lost 2 bases and 8 bases, in that order; junction bases with no gene match: 5. The CDR3 has 14 residues. CDR3 coding DNA: TGTGCCAGCAGCGTGGACAGGGGCGGTTACACCATATATTTT. Amino acid sequence: CASSVDRGGYTIYF. Supplemented by reference TRBV9 and TRBJ1-3, the full variable domain reads DSGVTQTPKHLITATGQRVTLRCSPRSGDLSVYWYQQSLDQGLQFLIQYYNGEERAKGNILERFSAQQFPDLHSELNLSSLELGDSALYFCASSVDRGGYTIYFGEGSWLTVV.

The chain links TRBV19 to TRBJ2-3; 9 bases map to TRBD1. With 7 bases clipped from V and 4 bases from J, the junction kept 12 bases outside the gene matches. CDR3 length: 16 residues. Germline loops: CDR1 LNHDA, CDR2 SQIVND (reference sequence). This chain's CDR3 is CASTPGGQGRADTQYF. CDR3 DNA sequence: TGTGCCAGTACCCCCGGGGGACAGGGAAGGGCAGATACGCAGTATTTT. The variable domain in full, with the rest retrieved from reference TRBV19 and TRBJ2-3, is DGGITQSPKYLFRKEGQNVTLSCEQNLNHDAMYWYRQDPGQGLRLIYYSQIVNDFQKGDIAEGYSVSREKKESFPLTVTSAQKNPTAFYLCASTPGGQGRADTQYFGPGTRLTVL.

This clone has a single count. The chain joins TRBV7-6 to TRBJ2-5, with TRBD1 matching over 7 bases. Germline CDR1 is SGHVS and CDR2 is FNYEAQ. J gave up 7 bases and V 8 bases, and 13 bases lay outside the gene matches. This CDR3 is 14 amino acids long. The CDR3, as DNA: TGTGCCAGCGTCACAGGGGCCCCAGGGGGGACCCAGTACTTC. Translated: CASVTGAPGGTQYF. The whole variable domain, remainder taken from reference TRBV7-6 and TRBJ2-5, is GAGVSQSPRYKVTKRGQDVALRCDPISGHVSLYWYRQALGQGPEFLTYFNYEAQQDKSGLPNDRFSAERPEGSISTLTIQRTEQRDSAMYRCASVTGAPGGTQYFGPGTRLLVL.

This chain joins TRBV29-1 and TRBJ2-3, with 8 bases matching TRBD1. Losses at the gene ends were 7 bases for V and 4 bases for J; bases not matched to a gene: 10. Per the germline V gene, CDR1 is SQVTM and CDR2 is ANQGSEA. The CDR3 is 14 amino acids. The CDR3 region is CSAEGGQGADTQYF. In nucleotides, the CDR3 is TGCAGCGCCGAGGGAGGACAGGGAGCAGATACGCAGTATTTT.

The CDR3 sequence: CASKEGGASPLHF. Here the CDR3 DNA reads TGCGCCAGCAAAGAAGGGGGCGCTTCACCCCTCCACTTT. The chain employs TRBV4-1 and TRBJ1-6; 7 bases align to TRBD1. After removal of 7 bases from V and 9 bases from J, the junction contained 6 bases not matched to a gene. The CDR3 sequence is 13 residues long. Germline CDR1 is MGHRA and CDR2 is YSYEKL.